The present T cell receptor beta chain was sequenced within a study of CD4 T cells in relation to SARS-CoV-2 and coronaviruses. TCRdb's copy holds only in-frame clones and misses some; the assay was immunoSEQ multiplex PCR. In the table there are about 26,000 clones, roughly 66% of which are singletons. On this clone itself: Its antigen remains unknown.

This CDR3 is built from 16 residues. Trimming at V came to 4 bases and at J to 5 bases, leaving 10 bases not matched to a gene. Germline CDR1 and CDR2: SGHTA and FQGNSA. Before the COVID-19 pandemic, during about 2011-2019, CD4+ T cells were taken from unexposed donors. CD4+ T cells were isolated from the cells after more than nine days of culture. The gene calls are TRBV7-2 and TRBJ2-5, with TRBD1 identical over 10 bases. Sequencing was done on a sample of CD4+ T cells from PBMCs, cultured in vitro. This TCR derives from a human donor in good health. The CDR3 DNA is TGTGCCAGCAGCTCTTCTGCGACAGGGGGCTGGGAGACCCAGTACTTC. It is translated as CASSSSATGGWETQYF. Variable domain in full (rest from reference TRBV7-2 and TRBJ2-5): GAGVSQSPSNKVTEKGKDVELRCDPISGHTALYWYRQSLGQGLEFLIYFQGNSAPDKSGLPSDRFSAERTGGSVSTLTIQRTQQEDSAVYLCASSSSATGGWETQYFGPGTRLLVL.